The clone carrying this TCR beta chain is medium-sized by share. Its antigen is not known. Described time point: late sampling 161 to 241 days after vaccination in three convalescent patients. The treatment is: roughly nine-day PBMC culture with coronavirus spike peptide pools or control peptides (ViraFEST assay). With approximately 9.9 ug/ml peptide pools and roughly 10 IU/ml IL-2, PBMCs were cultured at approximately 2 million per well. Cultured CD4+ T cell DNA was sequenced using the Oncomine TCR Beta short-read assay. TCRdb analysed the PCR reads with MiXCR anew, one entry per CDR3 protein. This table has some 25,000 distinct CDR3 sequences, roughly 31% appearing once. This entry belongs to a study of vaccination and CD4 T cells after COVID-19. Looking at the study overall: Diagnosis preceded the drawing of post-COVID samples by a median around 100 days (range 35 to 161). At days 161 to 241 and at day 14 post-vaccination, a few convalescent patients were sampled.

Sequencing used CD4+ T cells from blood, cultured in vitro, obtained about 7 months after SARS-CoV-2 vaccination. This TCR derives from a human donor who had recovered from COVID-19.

In nucleotides, the CDR3 is TGCAGTGCTAGAGCCACAGGGGGAGGAAGCAATCAGCCCCAGCATTTT. Translating gives CSARATGGGSNQPQHF. This chain connects TRBV20-1 to TRBJ1-5, with TRBD1 matching 8 bases. Germline V CDR1 and CDR2: DFQATT, SNEGSKA (reference sequence). CDR3 length: 16 amino acids. Losses at the gene ends were 1 base for V and 1 base for J; bases not matched to a gene: 6.